This note documents a single TCR beta chain sequence. A read error may account for a junction end that differs from germline. This sample is drawn from a study of T cell responses to AZD1222 COVID-19 vaccine. The germline gives CDR1 SGHRS, CDR2 YFSETQ. This CDR3 spans 15 amino acids. The protocol was immunoSEQ multiplex PCR, while the TCRdb copy is restricted to in-frame clones and leaves out a portion. This repertoire shows more than 150,000 clones, approximately 92% found once; its top ten account for more than 9%. Source: peripheral blood, taken on day 0 of AZD1222 vaccination. The chain employs TRBV5-1 and TRBJ2-7; 9 bases align to TRBD1. This clonotype originated in an adult in good health. The chain's CDR3 is CASRLDPGQGMEQYF. CDR3 DNA: TGCGCCAGCAGGTTGGACCCGGGACAGGGTATGGAGCAGTACTTC.